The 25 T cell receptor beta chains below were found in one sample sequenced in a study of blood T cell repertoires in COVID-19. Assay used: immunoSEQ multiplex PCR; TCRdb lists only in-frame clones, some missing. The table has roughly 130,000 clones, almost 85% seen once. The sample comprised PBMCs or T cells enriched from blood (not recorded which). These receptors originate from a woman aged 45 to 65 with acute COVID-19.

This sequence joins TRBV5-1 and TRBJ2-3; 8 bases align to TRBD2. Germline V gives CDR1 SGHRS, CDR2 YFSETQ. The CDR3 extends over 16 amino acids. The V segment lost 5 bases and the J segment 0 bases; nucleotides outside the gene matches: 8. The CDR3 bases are TGCGCCAGCAGTCGGTCTAGCGGGTCTAGCACAGATACGCAGTATTTT. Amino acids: CASSRSSGSSTDTQYF.

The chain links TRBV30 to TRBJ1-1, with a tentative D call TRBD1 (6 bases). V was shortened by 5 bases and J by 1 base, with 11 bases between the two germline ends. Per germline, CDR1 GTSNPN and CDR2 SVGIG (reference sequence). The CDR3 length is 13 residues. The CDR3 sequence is CAWAWTENTEAFF. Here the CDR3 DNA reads TGTGCCTGGGCCTGGACAGAGAACACTGAAGCTTTCTTT.

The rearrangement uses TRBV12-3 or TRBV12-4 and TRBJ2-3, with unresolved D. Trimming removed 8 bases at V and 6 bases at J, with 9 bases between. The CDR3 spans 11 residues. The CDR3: CASSRTDTQYF. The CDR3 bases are TGTGCCAGCTCTAGAACGGATACGCAGTATTTT.

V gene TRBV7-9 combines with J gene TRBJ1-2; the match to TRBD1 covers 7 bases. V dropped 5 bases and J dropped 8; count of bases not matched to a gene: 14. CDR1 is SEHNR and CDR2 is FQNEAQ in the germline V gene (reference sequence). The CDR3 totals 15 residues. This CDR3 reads CASSPTPDRVRGYTF. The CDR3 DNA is TGTGCCAGCAGCCCTACCCCCGACAGGGTACGGGGCTACACCTTC.

The CDR3 is CASSTGGFGNTIYF. In DNA form, the CDR3 reads TGTGCCAGCAGTACAGGGGGCTTTGGAAACACCATATATTTT. The rearrangement joins TRBV27 to TRBJ1-3; 9 bases align to TRBD1. Trimming cost V 5 bases and J 3 bases; bases outside gene matches: 2. Germline CDR1 is MNHEY and CDR2 is SMNVEV (reference sequence). The CDR3 runs 14 residues.

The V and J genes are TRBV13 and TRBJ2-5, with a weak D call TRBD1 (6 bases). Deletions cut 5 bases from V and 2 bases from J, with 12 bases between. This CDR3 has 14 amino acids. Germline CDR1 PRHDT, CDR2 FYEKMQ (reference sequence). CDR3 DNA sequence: TGTGCCAGCAGCCCGAACAGGGCGCAAGAGACCCAGTACTTC. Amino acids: CASSPNRAQETQYF.

CDR3: CASSLNGGVTEAFF. CDR3 coding DNA: TGTGCCAGCAGCCTCAATGGGGGGGTCACTGAAGCTTTCTTT. The gene calls are TRBV7-2 and TRBJ1-1, with D perhaps matching TRBD1 (5 bases). With 5 bases removed from V and 4 bases from J, the gap between germline ends came to 14 bases. This CDR3 region has 14 residues. The germline V gene encodes CDR1 SGHTA and CDR2 FQGNSA.

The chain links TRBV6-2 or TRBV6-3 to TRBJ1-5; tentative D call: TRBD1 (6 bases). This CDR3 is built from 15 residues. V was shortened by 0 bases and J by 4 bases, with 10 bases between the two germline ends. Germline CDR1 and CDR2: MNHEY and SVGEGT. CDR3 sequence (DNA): TGTGCCAGCAGTTACTCCGGGGGGCAAAATCAGCCCCAGCATTTT. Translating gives CASSYSGGQNQPQHF.

The CDR3: CASSFIDRDFSNTEAFF. In DNA form, the CDR3 reads TGTGCCAGCAGTTTTATTGACAGGGATTTTTCAAACACTGAAGCTTTCTTT. The rearrangement uses TRBV28 and TRBJ1-1, with 7 bases lining up with TRBD1. The CDR3 runs to 17 residues. The germline gives CDR1 MDHEN, CDR2 SYDVKM. V shed 3 bases, J shed 2 bases, and the junction held 12 bases outside the gene matches.

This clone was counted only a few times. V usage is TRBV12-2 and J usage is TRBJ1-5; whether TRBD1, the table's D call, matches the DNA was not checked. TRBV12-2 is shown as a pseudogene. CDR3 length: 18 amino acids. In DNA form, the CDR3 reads TGTGCAAGTCGCTTGGATCCCGGGACAGGTGATAGCAATCAGCCCCAGCATTTT. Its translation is CASRLDPGTGDSNQPQHF.

CDR3 coding DNA: TGCGCCAGCAGCTTAGCGGGAGGAGACGATGAGCAGTTCTTC. Encoded protein: CASSLAGGDDEQFF. This rearrangement joins TRBV5-1 to TRBJ2-1; TRBD2 aligns across 9 bases. Trimming took 2 bases from V and 8 from J; bases not matched to a gene: 5. This CDR3 spans 14 amino acids. CDR1 is SGHRS, CDR2 YFSETQ, per germline.

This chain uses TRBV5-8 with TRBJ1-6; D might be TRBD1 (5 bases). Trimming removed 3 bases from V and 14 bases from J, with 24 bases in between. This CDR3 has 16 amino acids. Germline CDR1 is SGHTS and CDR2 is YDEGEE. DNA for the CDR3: TGTGCCAGCAGCTCCCCGGCGGGGCAGGTGTCGCAGGCCCTCCACTTT. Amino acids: CASSSPAGQVSQALHF.

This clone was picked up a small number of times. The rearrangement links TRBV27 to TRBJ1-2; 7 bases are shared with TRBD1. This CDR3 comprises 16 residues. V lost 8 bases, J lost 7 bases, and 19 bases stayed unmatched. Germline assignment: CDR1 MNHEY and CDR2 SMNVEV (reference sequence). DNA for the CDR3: TGTGCCAGCTCGAAGGGGTCACAGGGGCCCCTAGGTGGCTACACCTTC. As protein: CASSKGSQGPLGGYTF.

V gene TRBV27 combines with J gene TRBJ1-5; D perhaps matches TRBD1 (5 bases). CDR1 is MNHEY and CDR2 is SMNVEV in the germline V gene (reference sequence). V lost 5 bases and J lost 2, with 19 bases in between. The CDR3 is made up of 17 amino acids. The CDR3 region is CASSPSRDTFGNQPQHF. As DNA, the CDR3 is TGTGCCAGCAGTCCCTCCAGGGATACTTTCGGCAATCAGCCCCAGCATTTT.

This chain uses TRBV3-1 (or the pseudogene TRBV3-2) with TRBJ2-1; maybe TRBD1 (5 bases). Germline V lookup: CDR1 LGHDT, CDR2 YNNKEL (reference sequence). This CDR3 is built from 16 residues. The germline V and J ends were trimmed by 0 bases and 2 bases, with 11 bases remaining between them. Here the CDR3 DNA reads TGTGCCAGCAGCCAAGACCCCCCCAGGGCCTACAATGAGCAGTTCTTC. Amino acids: CASSQDPPRAYNEQFF.

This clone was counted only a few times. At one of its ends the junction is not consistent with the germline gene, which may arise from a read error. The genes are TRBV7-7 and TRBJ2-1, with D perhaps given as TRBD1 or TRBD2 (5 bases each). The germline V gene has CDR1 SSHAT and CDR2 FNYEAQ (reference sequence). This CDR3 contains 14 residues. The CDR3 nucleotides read TGTGCTAGCAGCTTAGCGTTTGGGGCCAATGAGCAGTTCTTC. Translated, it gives CASSLAFGANEQFF.

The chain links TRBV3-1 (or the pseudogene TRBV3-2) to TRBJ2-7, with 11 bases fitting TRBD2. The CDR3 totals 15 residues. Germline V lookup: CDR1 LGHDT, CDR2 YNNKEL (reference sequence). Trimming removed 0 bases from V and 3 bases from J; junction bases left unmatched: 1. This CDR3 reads CASSQETSGNYEQYF. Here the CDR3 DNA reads TGTGCCAGCAGCCAAGAGACTAGCGGGAACTACGAGCAGTACTTC.

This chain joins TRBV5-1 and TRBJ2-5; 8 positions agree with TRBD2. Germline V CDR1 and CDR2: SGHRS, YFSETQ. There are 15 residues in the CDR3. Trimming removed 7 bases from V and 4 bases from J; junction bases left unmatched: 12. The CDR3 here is CASGVAGGARETQYF. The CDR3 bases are TGCGCCAGCGGAGTGGCGGGGGGAGCGAGAGAGACCCAGTACTTC.

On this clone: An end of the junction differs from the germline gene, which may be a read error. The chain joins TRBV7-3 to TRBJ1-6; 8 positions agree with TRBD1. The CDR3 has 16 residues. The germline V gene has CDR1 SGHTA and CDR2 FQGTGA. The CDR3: CASSLTGTGLNSPLHF. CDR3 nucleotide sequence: TGTGCCAGCAGTTTAACCGGGACAGGCCTTAATTCACCCCTCCACTTT. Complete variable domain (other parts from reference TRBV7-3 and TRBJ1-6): GAGVSQTPSNKVTEKGKYVELRCDPISGHTALYWYRQSLGQGPEFLIYFQGTGAADDSGLPNDRFFAVRPEGSVSTLKIQRTERGDSAVYLCASSLTGTGLNSPLHFGNGTRLTVT.

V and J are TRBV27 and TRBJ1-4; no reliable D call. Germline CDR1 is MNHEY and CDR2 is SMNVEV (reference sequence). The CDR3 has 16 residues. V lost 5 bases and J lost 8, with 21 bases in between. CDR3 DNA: TGTGCCAGCAGTCCCCACCATGCCTCAGGATTAGAAAAACTGTTTTTT. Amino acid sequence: CASSPHHASGLEKLFF.

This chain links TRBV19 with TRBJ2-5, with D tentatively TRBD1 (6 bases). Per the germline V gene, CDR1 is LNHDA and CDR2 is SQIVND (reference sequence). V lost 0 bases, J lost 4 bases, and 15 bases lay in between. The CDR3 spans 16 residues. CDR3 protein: CASSIEGRGISETQYF. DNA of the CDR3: TGTGCCAGTAGTATAGAGGGCAGGGGAATATCAGAGACCCAGTACTTC.

CDR3 nucleotide sequence: TGTGCCAGCAGTTTCACAGGGGATGGCTACACCTTC. Protein product: CASSFTGDGYTF. V is TRBV12-3 or TRBV12-4 and J is TRBJ1-2; 7 bases line up with TRBD1. There are 12 residues in the CDR3. V lost 3 bases to trimming and J lost 6 bases; unmatched junction nucleotides: 1.

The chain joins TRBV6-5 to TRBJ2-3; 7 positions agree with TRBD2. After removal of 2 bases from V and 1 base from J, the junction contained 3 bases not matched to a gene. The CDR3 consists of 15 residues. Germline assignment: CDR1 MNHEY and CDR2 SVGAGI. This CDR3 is CASSYPSGRTDTQYF. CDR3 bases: TGTGCCAGCAGTTACCCTAGCGGTCGCACAGATACGCAGTATTTT.

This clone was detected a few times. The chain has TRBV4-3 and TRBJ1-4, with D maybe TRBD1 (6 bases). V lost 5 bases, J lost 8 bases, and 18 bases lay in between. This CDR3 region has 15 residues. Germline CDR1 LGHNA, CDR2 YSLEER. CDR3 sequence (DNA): TGCGCCAGCAGCTCTAGGGACACCCGAGGGGAAAAACTGTTTTTT. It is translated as CASSSRDTRGEKLFF.

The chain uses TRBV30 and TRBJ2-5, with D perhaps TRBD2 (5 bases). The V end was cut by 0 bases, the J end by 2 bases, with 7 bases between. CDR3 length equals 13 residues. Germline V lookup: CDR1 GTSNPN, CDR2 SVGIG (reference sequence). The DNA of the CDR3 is TGTGCCTGGAGTGTACTAGGGCAAGAGACCCAGTACTTC. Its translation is CAWSVLGQETQYF.